These 30 T cell receptor beta chains share one sample of origin, sequenced in a study of regulatory T cells in long-lasting Graves disease. Researchers made TCR beta libraries by using iRepertoire HTBI primers and running Arm-PCR on CDR3 regions. From the multiplex PCR reads, TCRdb called clonotypes with MiXCR, one entry per CDR3 protein. Of about 430,000 distinct CDR3 sequences listed, over 14% were seen once; the top ten hold about 8.2%. Time point reported: newly diagnosed GD, antithyroid drugs for less than 3 months. Isolated PBMC RNA provided the starting material for the TCR library. These data were likewise used in another study, on T cells in Graves' hyperthyroidism and ophthalmopathy.

The material sequenced was peripheral blood mononuclear cells (PBMCs), taken at new diagnosis, from a patient treated with antithyroid drugs. Source of these receptors: a woman between 40 and 55 years old with Graves disease.

This clonotype was detected only a few times. V usage is TRBV4-1 and J usage is TRBJ2-2; no clear D. V was shortened by 0 bases and J by 1 base, with 6 bases between the two germline ends. The germline gives CDR1 MGHRA, CDR2 YSYEKL. The CDR3 is 15 amino acids. The CDR3 region is CASSQEDVNTGELFF. In DNA form, the CDR3 reads TGCGCCAGCAGCCAAGAGGATGTGAACACCGGGGAGCTGTTTTTT.

This clonotype was observed many times. The CDR3 DNA sequence: TGCAGTGCTTCAACCGGGACAGGCTTAAACATTCAGTACTTC. Protein sequence: CSASTGTGLNIQYF. V usage is TRBV20-1 and J usage is TRBJ2-4; 8 nucleotides align to TRBD1. This CDR3 is 14 amino acids long. Germline CDR1 is DFQATT and CDR2 is SNEGSKA (reference sequence). The V gene end was trimmed by 5 bases and the J gene end by 6 bases; junction bases not matched to a gene: 9.

This clonotype was seen at least ten times. This chain uses TRBV28 with TRBJ2-7; D remains ambiguous. The CDR3 spans 15 residues. Germline values: CDR1 MDHEN, CDR2 SYDVKM. V gave up 3 bases and J gave up 0 bases, with 12 bases separating them. In DNA, the CDR3 is TGTGCCAGCAGTTTTGAGGATCGTCACTCCTACGAGCAGTACTTC. Translating gives CASSFEDRHSYEQYF.

This clonotype showed up many times. The chain uses TRBV7-8 and TRBJ2-3; 12 bases are shared with TRBD2. The CDR3 covers 18 residues. Trimming at V came to 4 bases and at J to 7 bases, leaving 15 bases not matched to a gene. Per the germline V gene, CDR1 is SGHVS and CDR2 is FQNEAQ. CDR3 sequence reads: CASSSRIGLAGYLNTQYF. CDR3 DNA: TGTGCCAGCAGCTCACGGATAGGACTAGCGGGATATTTAAATACGCAGTATTTT.

This clonotype has just a few counts. This chain links TRBV6-2 or TRBV6-3 with TRBJ2-6; no clear D gene. The CDR3 totals 15 residues. CDR1 is MNHEY and CDR2 is SVGEGT in the germline V gene. Trimming removed 2 bases from V and 3 bases from J, with 8 bases in between. Written as DNA, the CDR3 is TGTGCCAGCAGTTACATACCTCATGGGGCCAACGTCCTGACTTTC. Its translation: CASSYIPHGANVLTF.

This clonotype was observed a few times. This could be a read error, since a much larger clone is one nucleotide away. CDR3 sequence (DNA): TGTGCCAGCAGCTTAGTAGGGGGCAAATCGGATACGCACTATTTT. It specifies CASSLVGGKSDTHYF. The chain employs TRBV11-3 and TRBJ2-3, with TRBD1 matching over 7 bases. The germline CDR1 and CDR2 sequences are SGHNT and YENEEA. The CDR3 runs 15 residues. Filled out from reference TRBV11-3 and TRBJ2-3, the complete variable domain reads EAGVVQSPRYKIIEKKQPVAFWCNPISGHNTLYWYLQNLGQGPELLIRYENEEAVDDSQLPKDRFSAERLKGVDSTLKIQPAELGDSAVYLCASSLVGGKSDTHYFGPGTRLTVL.

The rearrangement links TRBV11-3 to TRBJ2-7; 9 nucleotides agree with TRBD1. Per the germline V gene, CDR1 is SGHNT and CDR2 is YENEEA. The CDR3 loop spans 15 amino acids. Losses at the gene ends were 3 bases for V and 3 bases for J; bases not matched to a gene: 6. In nucleotides, the CDR3 is TGTGCCAGCAGCTTTCTTATGGGACAGGGCTACGAGCAGTACTTC. Its translation: CASSFLMGQGYEQYF.

Of note for this clonotype: A far larger clone lies a single base away; this is likely a read error. The V and J genes are TRBV7-9 and TRBJ1-5; TRBD1 might be the D (6 bases). CDR1 SEHNR and CDR2 FQNEAQ come from the germline V gene (reference sequence). The CDR3 length is 19 residues. Trimming took off 6 bases at V and 2 bases at J, with 26 bases between the two ends. CDR3 bases: TGTGCCAGCAGTGACGGGAGACAGGTTATGCGGGGAGGCAATCAGCCCCAGCATTTT. It codes for CASSDGRQVMRGGNQPQHF.

This clonotype was counted at least ten times. CDR3 region: CASSLPTAANEKLFF. As DNA, the CDR3 is TGTGCCAGCAGCTTACCGACAGCGGCGAATGAAAAACTGTTTTTT. The gene calls are TRBV28 and TRBJ1-4; D perhaps matches TRBD1 (5 bases). The CDR3 covers 15 residues. Trimming cost V 6 bases and J 5 bases, with 16 bases left between them. The germline V gene has CDR1 MDHEN and CDR2 SYDVKM. The full variable domain, its missing parts supplied by reference TRBV28 and TRBJ1-4, is DVKVTQSSRYLVKRTGEKVFLECVQDMDHENMFWYRQDPGLGLRLIYFSYDVKMKEKGDIPEGYSVSREKKERFSLILESASTNQTSMYLCASSLPTAANEKLFFGSGTQLSVL.

Notes on this clonotype: It may be a read error: a sequence one base away is much more abundant. This sequence joins TRBV7-8 and TRBJ2-1; 8 bases are a match to TRBD2. The CDR3 totals 17 residues. From germline, CDR1 is SGHVS and CDR2 FQNEAQ. V was clipped by 5 bases and J by 5 bases; unmatched bases: 14. CDR3: CASSLSRVAGINNEQFF. CDR3 DNA sequence: TGTGCCAGCAGCCTCTCGAGGGTAGCGGGAATTAACAATGAGCAGTTCTTC.

Ten or more counts support this clonotype. This chain links TRBV13 with TRBJ2-7; 8 bases align to TRBD1. The CDR3 is made up of 14 amino acids. The V gene end was trimmed by 4 bases and the J gene end by 2 bases; junction bases not matched to a gene: 4. Germline V lookup: CDR1 PRHDT, CDR2 FYEKMQ (reference sequence). CDR3 bases: TGTGCCAGCAGCTCGACAGGGGTCCCCTACGAGCAGTACTTC. It specifies CASSSTGVPYEQYF. Full variable domain (remainder filled in from reference TRBV13 and TRBJ2-7): AAGVIQSPRHLIKEKRETATLKCYPIPRHDTVYWYQQGPGQDPQFLISFYEKMQSDKGSIPDRFSAQQFSDYHSELNMSSLELGDSALYFCASSSTGVPYEQYFGPGTRLTVT.

Ten or more counts support this clonotype. CDR3 DNA sequence: TGTGCCAGCGGCCACTTTTCAGGATCCGGGGAGCTGTTTTTT. Encoded protein: CASGHFSGSGELFF. The V gene is TRBV27, the J gene TRBJ2-2, with D unresolved. CDR1 and CDR2 from the germline V gene are MNHEY and SMNVEV (reference sequence). The CDR3 loop spans 14 amino acids. Trimming shortened V by 8 bases and J by 6 bases, and 16 bases separated the two germline ends.

This clonotype was seen at least ten times. The chain has TRBV5-1 and TRBJ1-2; D unresolved. CDR1 is SGHRS, CDR2 YFSETQ, per germline. The CDR3 length is 13 residues. Trimming stripped 0 bases from V and 5 bases from J, with 8 bases between. The CDR3 region is CASSLEAGYGYTF. The CDR3 DNA reads TGCGCCAGCAGCTTGGAGGCAGGTTATGGCTACACCTTC. Filled out from reference TRBV5-1 and TRBJ1-2, the complete variable domain reads KAGVTQTPRYLIKTRGQQVTLSCSPISGHRSVSWYQQTPGQGLQFLFEYFSETQRNKGNFPGRFSGRQFSNSRSEMNVSTLELGDSALYLCASSLEAGYGYTFGSGTRLTVV.

The V and J genes are TRBV18 and TRBJ1-1, with 8 bases identical to TRBD1. The CDR3 has 14 amino acids. J gave up 4 bases and V 5 bases, and 6 bases lay outside the gene matches. Germline V gene lookup returns CDR1 KGHSH and CDR2 LQKENI. In DNA, the CDR3 is TGTGCCAGCTCAAACAGGGGGGAGGGCACTGAAGCTTTCTTT. It specifies CASSNRGEGTEAFF.

A few counts support this clonotype. This sequence joins TRBV15 and TRBJ1-1; D is unresolved. V was pared by 0 bases and J by 2 bases, with 10 bases between. The CDR3 has 15 amino acids. The germline gives CDR1 LNHNV, CDR2 YYDKDF (reference sequence). The chain's CDR3 is CATSREMQSNTEAFF. In DNA form, the CDR3 reads TGTGCCACCAGCAGAGAAATGCAATCTAACACTGAAGCTTTCTTT.

This chain uses TRBV6-1 with TRBJ1-1; the match to TRBD1 covers 8 bases. This CDR3 is 14 amino acids long. CDR1 is MNHNS and CDR2 is SASEGT in the germline V gene. V shed 7 bases and J 7 bases; nucleotides not matched to a gene: 11. The CDR3 sequence is CASTPPTGGFEAFF. CDR3 nucleotide sequence: TGTGCCAGCACCCCTCCAACAGGGGGTTTTGAAGCTTTCTTT.

This clonotype was recorded a few times. The rearrangement joins TRBV5-1 to TRBJ1-1, with a possible D match to TRBD1 (6 bases). CDR1 and CDR2 (germline): SGHRS, YFSETQ. The V gene lost 5 bases and the J gene lost 3 bases, with 20 bases spanning the gap. The CDR3 has 16 residues. The CDR3 DNA is TGCGCCAGCAGTCCGATCGCAGGGGAAGGGGACACTGAAGCTTTCTTT. This gives the protein CASSPIAGEGDTEAFF.

The chain has TRBV30 and TRBJ2-1; D is unclear. V was trimmed by 0 bases and J by 10 bases, leaving 4 bases between them. Germline V gene data show CDR1 as GTSNPN and CDR2 as SVGIG (reference sequence). This CDR3 has 10 residues. The CDR3 protein is CAWSVVEQFF. The CDR3 DNA reads TGTGCCTGGAGTGTAGTAGAGCAGTTCTTC.

Of note for this clonotype: Just one base apart from a much larger clone, this may be a read error. Since the CDR3 does not end with the conserved phenylalanine or tryptophan, this likely comes from a read error. The limits of the CDR3 on the DNA are not certain, so only TCRdb's listed CDR3 is given. The rearrangement uses TRBV20-1 and TRBJ2-3. The CDR3 contains 12 residues when both ends are counted. The V gene's germline CDR1 is DFQATT and CDR2 SNEGSKA (reference sequence). The CDR3 protein is CSARGDIQTQYL.

This clonotype appeared a few times. The V call is TRBV28, the J call TRBJ2-7; 9 nucleotides agree with TRBD2. The CDR3 length is 15 residues. The trim removed 9 bases at V and 7 bases at J, leaving 16 bases unmatched. Germline V gene sequence: CDR1 MDHEN, CDR2 SYDVKM. CDR3 bases: TGTGCCAGTTCAACCCCCCTAGCGGGATGGGGGGAGCAGTACTTC. Protein sequence: CASSTPLAGWGEQYF.

A word on this clonotype: A far larger clone is off by one base, so a read error is likely. The chain links TRBV12-3 or TRBV12-4 to TRBJ2-1; 7 nucleotides align to TRBD2. The ends lost 6 bases at V and 10 bases at J; junction bases unmatched: 18. CDR3 length equals 16 residues. CDR3 coding DNA: TGTGCCAGCAGCCCCGTGGTGCGGGGGTTCTCCTACGAGCAGTTCTTC. It is translated as CASSPVVRGFSYEQFF.

This clonotype has just a few counts. The genes are TRBV7-2 and TRBJ2-1, with TRBD2 identical over 10 bases. With V trimmed by 7 bases and J by 0 bases, 12 bases remained unmatched. Germline V gives CDR1 SGHTA, CDR2 FQGNSA. The CDR3 has 18 residues. CDR3 DNA: TGTGCCAGCACCCGAGGATTAGCGGGAGGTAGCTCCTACAATGAGCAGTTCTTC. Its protein is CASTRGLAGGSSYNEQFF.

This clonotype has only a few counts. The J gene is TRBJ2-7, the V gene TRBV15, with TRBD2 matching over 8 bases. Germline V gene lookup returns CDR1 LNHNV and CDR2 YYDKDF (reference sequence). The V and J ends lost 3 bases and 0 bases, in that order; junction bases with no gene match: 4. This CDR3 is 15 amino acids long. CDR3 loop: CATSSERESSYEQYF. The DNA of the CDR3 is TGTGCCACCAGCAGCGAGCGGGAGAGCTCCTACGAGCAGTACTTC.

The chain joins TRBV13 to TRBJ2-3; D not resolved. The CDR3 is made up of 14 amino acids. Germline V gene data show CDR1 as PRHDT and CDR2 as FYEKMQ (reference sequence). The ends were cut back, 2 bases at V and 3 bases at J, with 9 bases in the middle. The CDR3 sequence: CASSLRSTTDTQYF. Here the CDR3 DNA reads TGTGCCAGCAGCTTAAGGTCGACTACAGATACGCAGTATTTT.

There are a few counts of this clonotype. The chain recombines TRBV16 with TRBJ1-2, with D perhaps matching TRBD1 (6 bases). This CDR3 spans 17 amino acids. V lost 4 bases and J 0 bases, leaving 18 bases between the germline ends. Germline CDR1 KGHSY, CDR2 FQNENV. CDR3 bases: TGTGCCAGCAGCCCCACAGCTACGACAGGAGCTAACTATGGCTACACCTTC. Translation: CASSPTATTGANYGYTF.

This clonotype was recorded a few times. With only one base between it and a far larger clone, this is likely a read error. The chain uses TRBV11-1 and TRBJ2-1; D gene ambiguous. The V end was cut by 6 bases, the J end by 10 bases, with 19 bases between. This CDR3 region has 14 residues. CDR1 and CDR2 (germline): SGHAT, FQDESV (reference sequence). The CDR3 bases are TGTGCCAGCAGTAGAGACGTCGGCTCCTACGAGCAGTTCTTC. Protein sequence: CASSRDVGSYEQFF.

This clonotype has a handful of counts. The V gene is TRBV6-2 or TRBV6-3, the J gene TRBJ1-6, with 8 bases fitting TRBD1. This CDR3 has 16 residues. CDR1 is MNHEY and CDR2 is SVGEGT in the germline V gene. Trimming at V came to 0 bases and at J to 6 bases, leaving 4 bases not matched to a gene. The CDR3 is CASSYSPGQVNSPLHF. As DNA, the CDR3 is TGTGCCAGCAGTTACTCTCCGGGACAGGTTAATTCACCCCTCCACTTT.

This clonotype has more than one count but fewer than ten. The V call is TRBV5-6, the J call TRBJ2-5; D gene ambiguous. V was shortened by 0 bases and J by 5 bases, with 11 bases between the two germline ends. CDR1 is SGHDT, CDR2 YYEEEE, per germline. The CDR3 spans 14 residues. The CDR3 region has the DNA TGTGCCAGCAGCTTGGCACCGCCTCAGGAGACCCAGTACTTC. This translates into CASSLAPPQETQYF.

Comments on this clonotype: Given a much more abundant clone one base away, this may be a read error. The genes are TRBV6-1 and TRBJ2-1, with TRBD2 matching 10 bases. The ends lost 7 bases at V and 5 bases at J; junction bases unmatched: 8. Germline loops: CDR1 MNHNS, CDR2 SASEGT. CDR3 length: 15 amino acids. CDR3 nucleotide sequence: TGTGCCAGCAAAATAGGACTAGCGGTTAACAATGAGCAGTTCTTC. Translated: CASKIGLAVNNEQFF.

This clonotype was counted ten times or more. J is TRBJ2-5 and V is TRBV20-1, with 8 bases fitting TRBD2. The germline CDR1 and CDR2 sequences are DFQATT and SNEGSKA (reference sequence). The CDR3 length is 11 residues. CDR3 region: CSGRERETQYF. The CDR3 DNA sequence: TGCAGCGGGAGGGAGAGGGAGACCCAGTACTTC.